This TCR beta chain stems from a study of blood T cell repertoires in COVID-19. Across the whole study: Samples came from the United States, Italy and Spain, spanning acute and convalescent COVID-19.

The repertoire was sequenced with immunoSEQ multiplex PCR; TCRdb's copy has only in-frame clones and lacks some. The table has 250,000 to 300,000 clones, approximately 86% seen once. The germline V gene has CDR1 SGHRS and CDR2 YFSETQ. This CDR3 comprises 15 residues. V lost 6 bases to trimming and J lost 4 bases; unmatched junction nucleotides: 11. The chain carries TRBV5-1 and TRBJ1-2, with 8 bases lining up with TRBD1. Input material: peripheral blood. This TCR was sampled from a woman aged 45-59 years who had recovered from COVID-19. The CDR3 sequence is CASNGLQGDSYGYTF. In DNA form, the CDR3 reads TGCGCCAGCAACGGTTTACAGGGGGACTCCTATGGCTACACCTTC.